This T cell receptor (beta chain) comes out of a study of blood T cells in healthy people across ages. Using a J-beta primer mix together with a sample-barcoded 5' primer, a second PCR was run for roughly 7 to 12 cycles. In TCRdb, the 5' RACE reads were re-called with MiXCR into one record per CDR3 protein. The sample records about 730,000 distinct CDR3 sequences, more than 40% being singletons. This clonotype was counted many times. The sequenced sample was blood. This TCR came from a woman aged 60 to 75 in good health.

As DNA, the CDR3 is TGCGCCAGCAGCAAACAAGAGACCCAGTACTTC. Translating it yields CASSKQETQYF. The chain links TRBV5-1 to TRBJ2-5; unclear D gene. CDR3 length: 11 residues. Trimming took off 4 bases at V and 2 bases at J, with 3 bases between the two ends. Germline V lookup: CDR1 SGHRS, CDR2 YFSETQ. The whole variable domain, remainder taken from reference TRBV5-1 and TRBJ2-5, is KAGVTQTPRYLIKTRGQQVTLSCSPISGHRSVSWYQQTPGQGLQFLFEYFSETQRNKGNFPGRFSGRQFSNSRSEMNVSTLELGDSALYLCASSKQETQYFGPGTRLLVL.